This entry lists 19 T cell receptor beta chains sequenced from one sample in a study of cytomegalovirus exposure and HLA in healthy donors. In the PCR, 60 Vbeta and 13 Jbeta primers were used. TCRdb keeps only in-frame clones here, not all; method: immunoSEQ multiplex PCR. The sample carries approximately 50,000 clones, over 75% recorded once. Sequences were obtained from PBMCs. These receptors were obtained from a boy between 10 and 17 years old in good health and CMV-seropositive.

Concerning this clone itself: Since no conserved phenylalanine or tryptophan closes the CDR3, a read error is the likely cause. CDR3 DNA: TGTGCCAGCAGCGTAGACTCTCGCGGCTACACCCTC. This gives the protein CASSVDSRGYTL. The rearrangement joins TRBV9 to TRBJ1-2; D remains ambiguous. In germline, CDR1 is SGDLS, CDR2 YYNGEE. This CDR3 comprises 12 residues. Trimming removed 0 bases from V and 8 bases from J, with 8 bases in between.

V usage is TRBV5-1 and J usage is TRBJ2-7; weak D call: TRBD2 (7 bases). CDR3 length: 14 residues. Trimming removed 4 bases at V and 5 bases at J, with 16 bases between. The germline V gene has CDR1 SGHRS and CDR2 YFSETQ. The CDR3 DNA reads as TGCGCCAGCAGCACTGAGGGGGGGAGGAACGAGCAGTACTTC. Translation gives CASSTEGGRNEQYF.

A note on this clone: The same CDR3 can be traced to other DNA sequences in this sample. V and J are TRBV5-1 and TRBJ2-1; D is possibly TRBD1 (5 bases). The V end lost 7 bases, the J end lost 3 bases, and 20 bases lay between the germline ends. This CDR3 has 16 amino acids. Germline values: CDR1 SGHRS, CDR2 YFSETQ. CDR3 bases: TGCGCCAGCTCTTCTACCCCAGGGCCCTTCTACAATGAGCAGTTCTTC. Translated, it gives CASSSTPGPFYNEQFF.

There are a few counts of this clone. The chain employs TRBV5-1 and TRBJ1-5; 7 bases map to TRBD1. Germline V gene data show CDR1 as SGHRS and CDR2 as YFSETQ. The V gene end was trimmed by 4 bases and the J gene end by 2 bases; junction bases not matched to a gene: 3. The CDR3 covers 14 residues. The CDR3 here is CASSPGQGNQPQHF. As DNA, the CDR3 is TGCGCCAGCAGCCCAGGACAGGGCAATCAGCCCCAGCATTTT. The full variable domain, rest sourced from reference TRBV5-1 and TRBJ1-5, is KAGVTQTPRYLIKTRGQQVTLSCSPISGHRSVSWYQQTPGQGLQFLFEYFSETQRNKGNFPGRFSGRQFSNSRSEMNVSTLELGDSALYLCASSPGQGNQPQHFGDGTRLSIL.

The rearrangement uses TRBV10-3 and TRBJ1-1; maybe TRBD1 (5 bases). Germline-derived CDR1 and CDR2 are ENHRY and SYGVKD. The CDR3 has 13 amino acids. Deletions cut 8 bases from V and 7 bases from J, with 17 bases between. The CDR3 coding sequence is TGTGCCATCGCCCAAACAGTCGGGGGTGAAGCTTTCTTT. Protein product: CAIAQTVGGEAFF.

The chain couples TRBV6-1 to TRBJ2-2; no firm D call. The ends were cut back, 6 bases at V and 7 bases at J, with 18 bases in the middle. Germline V gene lookup returns CDR1 MNHNS and CDR2 SASEGT. CDR3 length: 15 residues. The CDR3 DNA follows: TGTGCCAGCAGCGATGAGGCTGGGTTGGGCGGGGAGCTGTTTTTT. Translated, it gives CASSDEAGLGGELFF.

This chain joins TRBV5-5 and TRBJ2-3; 8 positions match TRBD2. The germline V gene encodes CDR1 SGHKS and CDR2 YYEKEE (reference sequence). J lost 8 bases, V lost 2 bases, and 4 bases had no gene match. This CDR3 contains 13 residues. In DNA form, the CDR3 reads TGTGCCAGCAGCTTCGGGGGGGACATTACGCAGTATTTT. It codes for CASSFGGDITQYF.

This chain uses TRBV4-1 with TRBJ1-3, with TRBD1 matching 7 bases. The germline gives CDR1 MGHRA, CDR2 YSYEKL. J gave up 0 bases and V 3 bases, and 14 bases lay outside the gene matches. The CDR3 totals 19 residues. For the CDR3, the DNA is TGCGCCAGCAGCCACCCATCCTACAGGGGAATGCGCTCTGGAAACACCATATATTTT. It translates to CASSHPSYRGMRSGNTIYF.

The chain employs TRBV19 and TRBJ2-5; D may be TRBD1 (6 bases). The J call may be in error: the DNA end matches TRBJ2-7 better. CDR1 and CDR2 (germline): LNHDA, SQIVND (reference sequence). The CDR3 sequence is 17 residues long. CDR3 residues: CASSGSFRQESSYEQYF. In DNA form, the CDR3 reads TGTGCCAGTAGTGGCTCCTTTCGACAGGAGAGCTCCTACGAGCAGTACTTC.

The chain uses TRBV18 and TRBJ2-3, with 9 positions matching TRBD2. CDR3 length equals 15 residues. Germline trimming cut 1 base from V and 4 bases from J; bases unmatched to any gene: 3. Germline CDR1 reads KGHSH; CDR2 reads LQKENI. CDR3 region: CASSPRGGVSDTQYF. The CDR3 DNA sequence: TGTGCCAGCTCACCACGCGGGGGGGTATCAGATACGCAGTATTTT.

V and J are TRBV6-5 and TRBJ1-1; possible D gene TRBD1, 5 bases. The V end lost 4 bases, the J end lost 11 bases, and 17 bases lay between the germline ends. Germline V gene sequence: CDR1 MNHEY, CDR2 SVGAGI. The CDR3 covers 13 residues. The CDR3 is CASSSRDGREAFF. The CDR3 nucleotides are TGTGCCAGCAGTTCCCGGGACGGGCGGGAGGCTTTCTTT.

The rearrangement uses TRBV2 and TRBJ2-1; D is unclear. V lost 8 bases, J lost 6 bases, and 14 bases lay in between. In germline, CDR1 is SNHLY, CDR2 FYNNEI. CDR3 length: 13 residues. The CDR3 DNA sequence: TGTGCCAGCCATGAGAGCTCCGCCAATGAGCAGTTCTTC. Translated: CASHESSANEQFF.

The chain uses TRBV5-5 and TRBJ1-4; D gene uncertain. This CDR3 has 12 amino acids. Trimming took 4 bases from V and 11 from J, leaving 12 bases between them. The germline CDR1 and CDR2 sequences are SGHKS and YYEKEE (reference sequence). The CDR3 region has the DNA TGTGCCAGCAGCCCCAGGCCCGAGAAACTGTTTTTT. Encoded protein: CASSPRPEKLFF. The variable domain in full, with the rest retrieved from reference TRBV5-5 and TRBJ1-4, is DAGVTQSPTHLIKTRGQQVTLRCSPISGHKSVSWYQQVLGQGPQFIFQYYEKEERGRGNFPDRFSARQFPNYSSELNVNALLLGDSALYLCASSPRPEKLFFGSGTQLSVL.

There are a few counts of this clone. The CDR3 region is CASSLGRGNSNQPQHF. In nucleotides, the CDR3 is TGTGCCAGCAGCTTAGGTAGGGGGAATAGCAATCAGCCCCAGCATTTT. The chain couples TRBV11-3 to TRBJ1-5; the D gene is possibly TRBD1 (6 bases). The CDR3 has 16 residues. V lost 1 base and J 0 bases, leaving 10 bases between the germline ends. Germline V lookup: CDR1 SGHNT, CDR2 YENEEA.

J is TRBJ2-1 and V is TRBV15; the match to TRBD2 covers 8 bases. The CDR3 is 20 amino acids. Germline CDR1 is LNHNV and CDR2 is YYDKDF (reference sequence). With 0 bases clipped from V and 2 bases from J, the junction kept 15 bases outside the gene matches. CDR3 in amino acids: CATSRDVFARGAAAYNEQFF. CDR3 sequence (DNA): TGTGCCACCAGCAGAGATGTTTTTGCGCGGGGGGCCGCCGCCTACAATGAGCAGTTCTTC.

The V call is TRBV7-9, the J call TRBJ2-3, with 9 bases aligning to TRBD2. CDR1 and CDR2 from the germline V gene are SEHNR and FQNEAQ (reference sequence). The CDR3 consists of 16 residues. With V trimmed by 5 bases and J by 0 bases, 6 bases remained unmatched. The CDR3 sequence is CASSRLAGSSTDTQYF. CDR3 bases: TGTGCCAGCAGCCGTCTAGCGGGGTCTAGCACAGATACGCAGTATTTT. Using reference TRBV7-9 and TRBJ2-3 for the parts outside the CDR3, the full variable domain is DTGVSQNPRHKITKRGQNVTFRCDPISEHNRLYWYRQTLGQGPEFLTYFQNEAQLEKSRLLSDRFSAERPKGSFSTLEIQRTEQGDSAMYLCASSRLAGSSTDTQYFGPGTRLTVL.

The chain has TRBV4-1 and TRBJ2-5, with a tentative D call TRBD2 (5 bases). Deletions cut 4 bases from V and 5 bases from J, with 14 bases between. CDR1 MGHRA and CDR2 YSYEKL come from the germline V gene. This CDR3 region has 14 residues. The CDR3 here is CASSRGLGGETQYF. The CDR3 DNA sequence: TGCGCCAGCAGCCGAGGGTTGGGCGGGGAGACCCAGTACTTC.

With respect to this clone: The junction does not match germline at one end; this may be a read error. This chain uses TRBV6-1 with TRBJ2-7, with D uncertain. CDR3 length: 15 amino acids. Germline V gene sequence: CDR1 MNHNS, CDR2 SASEGT. CDR3 region: CASNEATDKPYEQYF. CDR3 bases: TGTGCCAGCAATGAAGCCACTGACAAGCCGTACGAGCAGTACTTC.

The V gene is TRBV5-4, the J gene TRBJ2-5, with 9 bases aligning to TRBD1. The CDR3 is made up of 15 amino acids. Germline V gene data show CDR1 as SGHNT and CDR2 as YYREEE (reference sequence). J was trimmed by 4 bases and V by 4 bases; bases with no gene match: 8. CDR3 nucleotides: TGTGCCAGCAGCCCGGGACAGGGACTCTCAGAGACCCAGTACTTC. Encoded protein: CASSPGQGLSETQYF.